Below are 21 T cell receptor beta chains sequenced from a single sample in a study of T cells in Graves' hyperthyroidism and ophthalmopathy. Using RNA transcripts as the source, TCR beta CDR3 regions were amplified. A first-round RT-PCR of the TCR CDR3 used the HTBI primer set. One entry per CDR3 protein, called by TCRdb with MiXCR from the multiplex PCR reads. The sample holds 350,000 to 400,000 distinct CDR3 sequences; less than 20% are singletons and the top ten take 40%. The sequenced sample was blood. The receptors here all came from a man younger than 35 with Graves' ophthalmopathy.

This clonotype was detected a few times. The V gene is TRBV11-2, the J gene TRBJ1-5; the D is unclear. This CDR3 contains 13 residues. CDR1 is SGHAT and CDR2 is FQNNGV in the germline V gene. V dropped 3 bases and J dropped 5 bases, with 8 bases sitting between them. The CDR3 here is CASSFERDQPQHF. Here the CDR3 DNA reads TGTGCCAGCAGCTTCGAACGGGATCAGCCCCAGCATTTT. Full variable domain (missing parts from reference TRBV11-2 and TRBJ1-5): EAGVAQSPRYKIIEKRQSVAFWCNPISGHATLYWYQQILGQGPKLLIQFQNNGVVDDSQLPKDRFSAERLKGVDSTLKIQPAKLEDSAVYLCASSFERDQPQHFGDGTRLSIL.

CDR3 amino acids: CASSIAAGFSDTQYF. The CDR3 DNA is TGTGCCAGTAGTATCGCCGCGGGGTTTTCAGATACGCAGTATTTT. This rearrangement joins TRBV19 to TRBJ2-3, with D perhaps matching TRBD2 (6 bases). Trimming pared 3 bases from V and 4 bases from J, leaving 14 bases between. The CDR3 runs to 15 residues. The germline V gene has CDR1 LNHDA and CDR2 SQIVND (reference sequence).

This clonotype has ten or more counts. V usage is TRBV9 and J usage is TRBJ2-5; no reliable D call. CDR1 SGDLS and CDR2 YYNGEE come from the germline V gene. This CDR3 is built from 16 residues. Trimming took off 0 bases at V and 5 bases at J, with 17 bases between the two ends. DNA for the CDR3: TGTGCCAGCAGCGTAGACCCGGACGGGCGATTGGAGACCCAGTACTTC. Protein sequence: CASSVDPDGRLETQYF.

This clonotype came up many times. CDR3 in DNA: TGTGCCAGCAGTCCAGACAGGTGGATTAGGCATTTT. Amino acid sequence: CASSPDRWIRHF. The chain has TRBV12-3 or TRBV12-4 and TRBJ1-5; perhaps TRBD1 as D (6 bases). Trimming cost V 5 bases and J 15 bases, with 17 bases left between them. This CDR3 comprises 12 residues.

This clonotype has just a few counts. The chain uses TRBV28 and TRBJ2-1; D is undetermined. The CDR3 totals 13 residues. From germline, CDR1 is MDHEN and CDR2 SYDVKM. V gave up 3 bases and J gave up 3 bases, with 6 bases separating them. Here the CDR3 reads CASSLTHYNEQFF. The CDR3 DNA sequence: TGTGCCAGCAGTTTGACTCACTACAATGAGCAGTTCTTC. The full variable domain, with the rest looked up from reference TRBV28 and TRBJ2-1, is DVKVTQSSRYLVKRTGEKVFLECVQDMDHENMFWYRQDPGLGLRLIYFSYDVKMKEKGDIPEGYSVSREKKERFSLILESASTNQTSMYLCASSLTHYNEQFFGPGTRLTVL.

This clonotype was observed once. A read error may be the cause here, since a much bigger clone is one base away. The chain has TRBV7-9 and TRBJ2-7, with D unclear. Germline loops: CDR1 SEHNR, CDR2 FQNEAQ (reference sequence). CDR3 length equals 13 residues. CDR3 DNA sequence: TGTGCCAGCACCTTCGCGGACGGCTACGAGCAGCACTTC. This gives the protein CASTFADGYEQHF.

The rearrangement joins TRBV7-3 to TRBJ2-1; 8 nucleotides align to TRBD2. J was trimmed by 7 bases and V by 4 bases; bases with no gene match: 12. Per the germline V gene, CDR1 is SGHTA and CDR2 is FQGTGA. This CDR3 contains 16 residues. The CDR3 coding sequence is TGTGCCAGCAGCTCAAAGCGAGCGGGAGATGGGAATGAGCAGTTCTTC. The encoded protein is CASSSKRAGDGNEQFF.

This clonotype was observed at least ten times. The chain joins TRBV2 to TRBJ2-1; 15 positions match TRBD2. With V trimmed by 7 bases and J by 0 bases, 4 bases remained unmatched. This CDR3 is built from 17 residues. CDR1 is SNHLY, CDR2 FYNNEI, per germline. Here the CDR3 DNA reads TGTGCCAGCAAGGGGGGACTAGCGGGGGGCTCCTACAATGAGCAGTTCTTC. Protein sequence: CASKGGLAGGSYNEQFF.

The rearrangement joins TRBV18 to TRBJ1-1; no clear D. Germline assignment: CDR1 KGHSH and CDR2 LQKENI. The V end was cut by 2 bases, the J end by 7 bases, with 14 bases between. The CDR3 is 14 amino acids. CDR3 protein: CASSPAGAEGEAFF. CDR3 DNA sequence: TGTGCCAGCTCACCAGCTGGAGCTGAGGGTGAAGCTTTCTTT.

At least ten counts were recorded for this clonotype. The chain recombines TRBV11-2 with TRBJ1-6, with unresolved D. Trimming cost V 3 bases and J 8 bases, with 8 bases left between them. Germline CDR1 and CDR2: SGHAT and FQNNGV. The CDR3 is 13 amino acids. For the CDR3, the DNA is TGTGCCAGCAGCTTGTCCGGGGATTCACCCCTCCACTTT. Its translation: CASSLSGDSPLHF.

The J gene is TRBJ1-3, the V gene TRBV5-8, with D possibly being TRBD1 (5 bases). The CDR3 is 14 amino acids. V shed 3 bases and J shed 1 base, with 8 bases lying between them. Germline V CDR1 and CDR2: SGHTS, YDEGEE. DNA for the CDR3: TGTGCCAGCAGCTCCAGGGTGTCTGGAAACACCATATATTTT. Its protein is CASSSRVSGNTIYF.

This clonotype appeared many times. DNA of the CDR3: TGTGCCAGCAGTTTCCGGGAGATCCCAGGCTACACCTTC. Translated, it gives CASSFREIPGYTF. V usage is TRBV28 and J usage is TRBJ1-2, with D uncertain. V was clipped by 3 bases and J by 8 bases, with 13 bases between them. The CDR3 sequence is 13 residues long. In germline, CDR1 is MDHEN, CDR2 SYDVKM.

This clonotype was picked up a small number of times. The chain has TRBV12-3 or TRBV12-4 and TRBJ2-2; 7 bases agree with TRBD2. CDR3 length equals 14 residues. J was trimmed by 4 bases and V by 6 bases; bases with no gene match: 5. This CDR3 is CASSPRGSTGELFF. The CDR3 DNA reads TGTGCCAGCAGCCCTCGCGGGAGCACCGGGGAGCTGTTTTTT.

This clonotype was counted many times. This chain links TRBV5-1 with TRBJ1-3; 7 bases line up with TRBD1. Germline CDR1 SGHRS, CDR2 YFSETQ. The J segment lost 2 bases and the V segment lost 4 bases, leaving 3 bases of the junction unmatched. The CDR3 is made up of 14 amino acids. CDR3 loop: CASSTGATGNTIYF. Here the CDR3 DNA reads TGCGCCAGCAGCACAGGGGCAACTGGAAACACCATATATTTT.

This clonotype was counted at least ten times. The chain is built from TRBV9 and TRBJ1-4, with D uncertain. V was trimmed by 0 bases and J by 4 bases, leaving 7 bases between them. Germline CDR1 is SGDLS and CDR2 is YYNGEE. The CDR3 contains 14 residues. This CDR3 is CASSVVPNNEKLFF. CDR3 sequence (DNA): TGTGCCAGCAGCGTAGTGCCGAATAATGAAAAACTGTTTTTT.

The rearrangement links TRBV7-6 to TRBJ1-5; 10 bases match TRBD1. Germline V gene data show CDR1 as SGHVS and CDR2 as FNYEAQ. The CDR3 totals 18 residues. V was pared by 1 base and J by 6 bases, with 12 bases of the junction left unmatched. In nucleotides, the CDR3 is TGTGCCAGCAGCTTAGTCCCCCCCGACAGGGGGCAAGGTCAGCCCCAGCATTTT. It yields the protein CASSLVPPDRGQGQPQHF. Based on the CDR3 plus reference TRBV7-6 and TRBJ1-5, the full variable domain is GAGVSQSPRYKVTKRGQDVALRCDPISGHVSLYWYRQALGQGPEFLTYFNYEAQQDKSGLPNDRFSAERPEGSISTLTIQRTEQRDSAMYRCASSLVPPDRGQGQPQHFGDGTRLSIL.

This clonotype turned up a few times. V gene TRBV28 combines with J gene TRBJ2-3; maybe TRBD1 (6 bases). This CDR3 is built from 16 residues. V lost 5 bases and J 0 bases, leaving 15 bases between the germline ends. Germline V gene lookup returns CDR1 MDHEN and CDR2 SYDVKM. Here the CDR3 reads CASSLQGIGSTDTQYF. CDR3 nucleotide sequence: TGTGCCAGCAGTCTACAGGGAATAGGTAGCACAGATACGCAGTATTTT. Drawing the rest from reference TRBV28 and TRBJ2-3, the complete variable domain is DVKVTQSSRYLVKRTGEKVFLECVQDMDHENMFWYRQDPGLGLRLIYFSYDVKMKEKGDIPEGYSVSREKKERFSLILESASTNQTSMYLCASSLQGIGSTDTQYFGPGTRLTVL.

This clonotype occurred many times. The rearrangement links TRBV28 to TRBJ1-2; 12 bases align to TRBD1. The trim removed 8 bases at V and 8 bases at J, leaving 12 bases unmatched. Germline V gene lookup returns CDR1 MDHEN and CDR2 SYDVKM. This CDR3 spans 15 amino acids. CDR3 nucleotide sequence: TGTGCCAGCTCCACCCTGGGACAGGGGGCAGAAGGCTACACCTTC. Translating it yields CASSTLGQGAEGYTF.

Many counts were recorded for this clonotype. J is TRBJ1-6 and V is TRBV13; D might be TRBD1 (6 bases). Germline CDR1 PRHDT, CDR2 FYEKMQ (reference sequence). Trimming shortened V by 3 bases and J by 3 bases, and 12 bases separated the two germline ends. The CDR3 covers 16 residues. The CDR3 coding sequence is TGTGCCAGCAGCTTCCAAGGGGGACGCTATAATTCACCCCTCCACTTT. It translates to CASSFQGGRYNSPLHF.

This clonotype was seen ten or more times. The chain combines TRBV6-1 with TRBJ2-5, with unresolved D. CDR3 length: 11 amino acids. V was cut by 8 bases and J by 5 bases, with 9 bases left in between. Looked up from germline, CDR1 is MNHNS and CDR2 is SASEGT. As DNA, the CDR3 is TGTGCCAGCGAGAGGTCGGAGACCCAGTACTTC. Translation: CASERSETQYF.

The chain combines TRBV5-1 with TRBJ2-2, with D perhaps TRBD1 (6 bases). The V end was cut by 6 bases, the J end by 0 bases, with 9 bases between. This CDR3 is built from 14 residues. Germline-derived CDR1 and CDR2 are SGHRS and YFSETQ. The CDR3 spells CASKGQSNTGELFF. The CDR3 DNA is TGCGCCAGCAAGGGACAATCGAACACCGGGGAGCTGTTTTTT.